This T cell receptor (beta chain) was observed in a study of cytomegalovirus exposure and HLA in healthy donors. PCR employed 60 Vbeta and 13 Jbeta primers. Using immunoSEQ multiplex PCR, the repertoire was profiled, and TCRdb retains in-frame clones only, with some absent. This sample has 110,000 to 150,000 clones, with 70% found just once. The CDR3 spans 13 residues. Germline V gene sequence: CDR1 MRHNA, CDR2 SNTAGT. The V gene lost 3 bases and the J gene lost 1 base, with 6 bases spanning the gap. This clonotype was obtained from a woman aged 60-75 years in good health and CMV-seropositive. This sequence joins TRBV6-4 and TRBJ1-1, with D uncertain. Sequenced material: PBMCs. The CDR3 DNA reads as TGTGCCAGCAGTGAACAGCAGAACACTGAAGCTTTCTTT. Encoded protein: CASSEQQNTEAFF.